Listed here are 12 T cell receptor beta chains from one sample, sequenced in a study of T cell changes during pregnancy in multiple sclerosis. Using immunoSEQ multiplex PCR, the repertoire was profiled, and TCRdb retains in-frame clones only, with some absent. The sample includes approximately 69,000 clones, approximately 94% seen only once; the top ten take 0.58%. This material consisted of peripheral blood, taken in the third trimester of pregnancy. These receptors all stem from a female donor with multiple sclerosis, enrolled in a pregnancy study.

The chain joins TRBV2 to TRBJ1-4; D not certain. The CDR3 runs 15 residues. Germline V CDR1 and CDR2: SNHLY, FYNNEI. Trimming removed 4 bases from V and 1 base from J, with 10 bases in between. This CDR3 is CASSAFAGTNEKLFF. The CDR3 bases are TGTGCCAGCAGTGCGTTTGCAGGAACTAATGAAAAACTGTTTTTT.

The chain joins TRBV18 to TRBJ2-7, with 7 bases lining up with TRBD1. This CDR3 spans 15 amino acids. J was trimmed by 2 bases and V by 3 bases; bases with no gene match: 7. CDR1 is KGHSH, CDR2 LQKENI, per germline. The CDR3: CASSPADRATYEQYF. The CDR3, as DNA: TGTGCCAGCTCACCGGCCGACAGGGCTACCTACGAGCAGTACTTC.

This clone was seen just once. This sequence joins TRBV2 and TRBJ2-7; perhaps TRBD1 as D (6 bases). The CDR3 contains 20 residues. Trimming took off 1 base at V and 2 bases at J, with 27 bases between the two ends. Germline V gene sequence: CDR1 SNHLY, CDR2 FYNNEI. CDR3 nucleotides: TGTGCCAGCAGTGAAGTCCTGGGAAACGGTAGGACAGCGAGAACCTACGAGCAGTACTTC. As protein: CASSEVLGNGRTARTYEQYF.

The gene calls are TRBV7-2 and TRBJ2-7; 11 bases are a match to TRBD1. V lost 0 bases to trimming and J lost 5 bases; unmatched junction nucleotides: 12. Germline CDR1 is SGHTA and CDR2 is FQGNSA. The CDR3 length is 18 residues. The CDR3 DNA follows: TGTGCCAGCAGCTTAGCGCAAGGACAGGGGGCGCATTCGGACGAGCAGTACTTC. Translated, it gives CASSLAQGQGAHSDEQYF.

V gene TRBV11-3 combines with J gene TRBJ2-1; D possibly corresponds to TRBD1 (6 bases). V lost 0 bases to trimming and J lost 2 bases, with 14 bases between them. This CDR3 region has 17 residues. CDR1 and CDR2 (germline): SGHNT, YENEEA. The CDR3 bases are TGTGCCAGCAGCTTAGATCTAGGGGGTCTTCCCTACAATGAGCAGTTCTTC. It specifies CASSLDLGGLPYNEQFF. Supplemented by reference TRBV11-3 and TRBJ2-1, the full variable domain reads EAGVVQSPRYKIIEKKQPVAFWCNPISGHNTLYWYLQNLGQGPELLIRYENEEAVDDSQLPKDRFSAERLKGVDSTLKIQPAELGDSAVYLCASSLDLGGLPYNEQFFGPGTRLTVL.

The V gene is TRBV7-2, the J gene TRBJ2-2; D ambiguous. The CDR3 is made up of 15 amino acids. Germline V gene lookup returns CDR1 SGHTA and CDR2 FQGNSA. Trimming cost V 1 base and J 2 bases, with 8 bases left between them. The CDR3 here is CASSLVAENTGELFF. CDR3 nucleotide sequence: TGTGCCAGCAGCTTAGTGGCAGAAAACACCGGGGAGCTGTTTTTT.

The V and J genes are TRBV18 and TRBJ2-7; 8 bases agree with TRBD1. The CDR3 has 14 amino acids. Germline lookup yields CDR1 KGHSH and CDR2 LQKENI. J gave up 3 bases and V 0 bases, and 1 base lay outside the gene matches. Written as DNA, the CDR3 is TGTGCCAGCTCACCACCTACAGGGGGCTACGAGCAGTACTTC. This sequence encodes CASSPPTGGYEQYF.

The sample holds a few counts of this clone. This chain joins TRBV7-6 and TRBJ1-3, with D perhaps matching TRBD1 (5 bases). Germline values: CDR1 SGHVS, CDR2 FNYEAQ. Trimming cost V 5 bases and J 6 bases, with 14 bases left between them. This CDR3 has 14 amino acids. The CDR3 DNA reads as TGTGCCAGCAGCCTAAAATGGGGCGAAAACACCATATATTTT. Translation: CASSLKWGENTIYF.

The genes are TRBV4-2 and TRBJ1-5; 7 positions agree with TRBD1. The germline V gene has CDR1 LGHNA and CDR2 YNFKEQ. V was clipped by 0 bases and J by 4 bases; unmatched bases: 15. The CDR3 runs to 19 residues. The chain's CDR3 is CASSQECRGIDRANQPQHF. The CDR3, as DNA: TGTGCCAGCAGCCAAGAGTGCAGGGGGATCGACAGGGCGAATCAGCCCCAGCATTTT.

This clone appeared once. V gene TRBV30 combines with J gene TRBJ1-6; 8 nucleotides line up with TRBD1. V lost 4 bases and J lost 8; bases outside the gene matches: 10. Germline CDR1 reads GTSNPN; CDR2 reads SVGIG (reference sequence). The CDR3 has 15 amino acids. CDR3 loop: CAWTGPGQGHSPLHF. CDR3 DNA sequence: TGTGCCTGGACTGGACCAGGACAGGGACATTCACCCCTCCACTTT.

The V gene is TRBV7-2, the J gene TRBJ1-2; TRBD1 agrees at 7 bases. Per germline, CDR1 SGHTA and CDR2 FQGNSA. The CDR3 totals 14 residues. V lost 1 base and J lost 4; bases outside the gene matches: 3. The CDR3 DNA reads TGTGCCAGCAGCTTAGTTGGGACAGTCTATGGCTACACCTTC. The encoded protein is CASSLVGTVYGYTF.

The chain links TRBV30 to TRBJ1-2, with TRBD1 as a possible D gene (5 bases). The germline V gene has CDR1 GTSNPN and CDR2 SVGIG (reference sequence). V dropped 2 bases and J dropped 3 bases, with 10 bases sitting between them. The CDR3 spans 13 residues. The chain's CDR3 is CAWSPSRDYGYTF. In DNA form, the CDR3 reads TGTGCCTGGAGTCCCTCCAGGGACTATGGCTACACCTTC.